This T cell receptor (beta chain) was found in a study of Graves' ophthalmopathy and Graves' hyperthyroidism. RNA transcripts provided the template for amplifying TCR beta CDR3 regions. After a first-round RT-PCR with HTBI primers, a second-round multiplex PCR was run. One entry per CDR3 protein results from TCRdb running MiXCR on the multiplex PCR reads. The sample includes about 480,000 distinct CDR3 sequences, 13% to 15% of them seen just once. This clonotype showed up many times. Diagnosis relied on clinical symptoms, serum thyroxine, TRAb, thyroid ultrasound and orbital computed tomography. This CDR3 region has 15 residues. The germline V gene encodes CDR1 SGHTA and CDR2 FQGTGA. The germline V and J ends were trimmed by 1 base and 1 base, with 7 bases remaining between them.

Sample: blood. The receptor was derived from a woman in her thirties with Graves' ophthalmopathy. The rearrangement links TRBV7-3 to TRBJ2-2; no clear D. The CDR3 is CASSLNFQNTGELFF. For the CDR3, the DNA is TGTGCCAGCAGCTTAAACTTCCAGAACACCGGGGAGCTGTTTTTT.